A selection of T cell receptor beta chains follows, all from one sample in a study of OX40 agonist ivuxolimab in advanced cancers. TCRdb's table, derived via immunoSEQ multiplex PCR, lists solely in-frame clones and lacks some. The sample comprises more than 35,000 clones, around 83% of which are singletons, and roughly 2.4% rests with the top ten. The specimen was CD4+ or CD8+ T cells sorted from blood, collected in a trial of the OX40 agonist ivuxolimab. These receptors all come from an adult with an advanced solid tumor such as melanoma, head and neck, liver or kidney cancer. Each CDR3 is given with its conserved first and last residue. The D gene is left open where the match is weak. Size tells how often a clone was seen (once, few, many) or the class of an expanded clone, and some rows leave it out.

clone_size,j_call,d_call,v_call,cdr3_nt,cdr3_aa
once,TRBJ1-6,-,TRBV19,TGTGCCAGTAGTTCCGGACAGCTCCCAAGTAATCCCCTCCACTTT,CASSSGQLPSNPLHF
-,TRBJ1-1,-,TRBV6-6,TGTGCCAGCAGTTTAGAGGCGGGGACTGAAGCTTTCTTT,CASSLEAGTEAFF
few,TRBJ1-2,-,TRBV6-1,TGTGCCACTCACCAATGGGGGACTAACTATGGCTACACCTTC,CATHQWGTNYGYTF
-,TRBJ2-5,-,TRBV11-2,TGTGCCAGCAGCTTTGCGTTGAGGGAGACCCAGTACTTC,CASSFALRETQYF
-,TRBJ2-7,-,TRBV7-3,TGTGCCAGCAGCTTAACCGGAGCGGGACACTCCTACGAGCAGTACTTC,CASSLTGAGHSYEQYF
-,TRBJ2-5,-,TRBV14,TGTGCCAGCAGCCCAGAATGGGGAGTGAAGACCCAGTACTTC,CASSPEWGVKTQYF
-,TRBJ1-4,TRBD1,TRBV10-1,TGCGCCAGCAGTGACAACGACAGGGCGGGAACTAATGAAAAACTGTTTTTT,CASSDNDRAGTNEKLFF
once,TRBJ1-1,-,TRBV6-1,TGTGCCAGCAGCGCTTCAACAGCGGGGACTGAAGCTTTCTTT,CASSASTAGTEAFF
-,TRBJ1-1,-,TRBV9,TGTGCCAGCAGCGTAGGGCGGGGGGCATACCTTGGAAATGAAGCTTTCTTT,CASSVGRGAYLGNEAFF
-,TRBJ1-2,TRBD1,TRBV7-9,TGTGCCAGCAGCTTAGGGTTCGGACAGGGGTCTCATGGCTACACCTTC,CASSLGFGQGSHGYTF